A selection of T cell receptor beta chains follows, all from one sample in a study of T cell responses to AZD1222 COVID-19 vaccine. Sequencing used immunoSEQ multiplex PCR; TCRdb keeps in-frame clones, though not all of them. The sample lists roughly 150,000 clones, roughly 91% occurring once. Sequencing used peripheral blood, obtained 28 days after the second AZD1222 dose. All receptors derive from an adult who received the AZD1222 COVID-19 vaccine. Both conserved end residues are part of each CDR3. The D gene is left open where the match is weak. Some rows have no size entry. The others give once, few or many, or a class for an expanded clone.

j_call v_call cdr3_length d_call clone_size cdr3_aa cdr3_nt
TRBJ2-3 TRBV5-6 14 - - CASSLVQPADTQYF TGTGCCAGCAGCTTGGTCCAACCGGCAGATACGCAGTATTTT
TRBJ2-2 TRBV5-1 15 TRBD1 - CASSGGQGAAGELFF TGCGCCAGCAGCGGGGGACAGGGCGCGGCCGGGGAGCTGTTTTTT
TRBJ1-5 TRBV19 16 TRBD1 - CASSISDRVVGQPQHF TGTGCCAGTAGTATAAGTGACAGGGTGGTAGGCCAGCCCCAGCATTTT
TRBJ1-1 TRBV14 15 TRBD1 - CASSQDRGGYTEAFF TGTGCCAGCAGCCAAGACAGGGGGGGTTACACTGAAGCTTTCTTT
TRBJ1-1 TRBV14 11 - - CASSQGFRAFF TGTGCCAGCAGCCAAGGCTTTCGGGCTTTCTTT
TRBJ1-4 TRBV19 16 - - CASSIGGSGTNEKLFF TGTGCCAGTAGTATAGGAGGCAGCGGAACTAATGAAAAACTGTTTTTT
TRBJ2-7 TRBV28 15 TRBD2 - CASSVGGTSVREQYF TGTGCCAGCAGCGTGGGGGGGACTAGCGTTCGTGAGCAGTACTTC
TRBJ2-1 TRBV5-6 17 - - CASSFPPGGPSYNEQFF TGTGCCAGCAGCTTCCCTCCCGGCGGACCCTCCTACAATGAGCAGTTCTTC
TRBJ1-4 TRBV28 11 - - CASSSDRWMFF TGTGCCAGCAGTTCTGACAGGTGGATGTTTTTT
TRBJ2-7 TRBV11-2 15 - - CASSLDDAEYYEQYF TGTGCCAGCAGCTTAGATGATGCGGAATACTACGAGCAGTACTTC
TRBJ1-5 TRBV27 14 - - CASSPQGGGQPQHF TGTGCCAGCAGCCCCCAGGGAGGCGGTCAGCCCCAGCATTTT
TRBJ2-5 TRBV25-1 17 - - CASSLLSGGSRGETQYF TGTGCCAGCAGTCTTTTGTCAGGAGGCAGTCGCGGAGAGACCCAGTACTTC
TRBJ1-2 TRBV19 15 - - CASGMRSEGDYGYTF TGTGCCAGCGGAATGAGGTCAGAGGGGGACTATGGCTACACCTTC
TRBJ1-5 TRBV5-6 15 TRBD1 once CASSSGQSLYQPQHF TGTGCCAGCAGCTCGGGACAGTCTTTATATCAGCCCCAGCATTTT
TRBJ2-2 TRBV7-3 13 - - CASSYPGAGELFF TGTGCCAGCAGCTACCCGGGGGCCGGGGAGCTGTTTTTT
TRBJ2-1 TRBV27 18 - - CASSLDGVVDGAYNEQFF TGTGCCAGCAGTTTAGATGGTGTTGTGGACGGTGCGTACAATGAGCAGTTCTTC